A selection of T cell receptor beta chains follows, all from one sample in a study of T cell repertoires in ileal Crohn's disease. Method: immunoSEQ multiplex PCR; TCRdb's copy keeps in-frame clones and lacks some. The table has about 14,000 clones, more than 60% seen once. The specimen sequenced was ileal tissue. Receptors were obtained from an adult with Crohn's disease. Each CDR3 is given with its conserved first and last residue. D genes are given only for firm matches. Expanded clones get a size class; other rows say once, few or many, or leave the size out.

v_call d_call clone_size cdr3_aa
TRBV5-4 TRBD1 - CASSEGQGDTGYTF
TRBV5-1 TRBD1 - CASSLVGGENTIYF
TRBV9 - - CASSVEGGFNLLTQYF
TRBV5-4 - - CASSPPGAYKPEQFF
TRBV6-1 - - CASSDPTRSGNTIYF
TRBV27 - - CASSVSLSSYNEQFF
TRBV7-8 - - CASSFPSGGKRNSPLHF
TRBV6-5 - - CASSYQQGAYEQYF
TRBV7-9 - few CASSPGAGGTDTQYF
TRBV5-8 - once CASSPRLGGRAEAFF
TRBV5-1 TRBD1 - CASTQGQGAYTEAFF
TRBV6-1 - few CASRQGHYEQYF
TRBV4-1 - - CASSQDYGGMAFF
TRBV10-3 TRBD2 once CAISGTLAEGETQYF
TRBV2 TRBD1 few CASSEALGQGTYEQYF
TRBV30 TRBD1 - CAWAGTVNTEAFF
TRBV7-9 - - CASSLVREFEAFF
TRBV10-3 TRBD1 - CAISESGTGDEKLFF
TRBV7-9 TRBD1 - CASSSMTGGIGQPQHF
TRBV5-8 - - CASSLRVGAQHF
TRBV27 - - CASSLERGVYNEQFF
TRBV7-8 - - CASSRSGQKNSEQYF
TRBV6-1 - once CASSEAEFYDTPGGNTIYF
TRBV30 - - CAWSRQDYGYTF
TRBV6-1 TRBD1 - CASGTGSVNTEAFF
TRBV5-4 - - CASSPSMNTEAFF
TRBV7-2 - - CASSHNTGITNYGYTF
TRBV5-1 - few CASSWDGDSNQPQHF
TRBV7-6 - once CASSFERNTEAFF
TRBV11-3 - - CASGGGVNEQFF
TRBV7-2 - once CASSPTPFGWGNTIYF
TRBV4-2 TRBD1 - CASSQVFDRDRGYEQYF
TRBV7-3 TRBD1 - CASSRTGASDYEQYF
TRBV4-2 - - CASSPKILAGDQETQYF
TRBV7-2 - - CASSTGTTEAFF
TRBV6-6 - - CASSTQGTKNPGYF
TRBV14 - few CASSQDRVMFDEQFF
TRBV5-4 TRBD2 - CASSLHGRGLSGELFF
TRBV30 - - CAWSASTLDQPQHF
TRBV6-6 TRBD1 - CAGQGAWMNTEAFF
TRBV2 - - CASSGGENEKLFF
TRBV20-1 - once CSTGGNYGYTF
TRBV9 - - CASSATQPRGPTDTQYF
TRBV7-3 TRBD2 once CASSSKLAGGEQFF
TRBV7-9 TRBD1 few CASSWDRGSGANVLTF
TRBV6-1 TRBD1 few CASSGRDRGFYEQYF